Below are 2 T cell receptor beta chains sequenced from a single sample in a study of blood T cell repertoires in COVID-19 (dated by TCRdb to about 2020). Receptor libraries were prepared by the immunoSEQ multiplex PCR assay. TCRdb carries this immuneACCESS record with in-frame sequences only. Its versions omit some clonotypes, under half of them owing to an unresolved V gene in the studies checked, with the rest unexplained. The sample table shows tens of thousands of clones, and 65% to 90% are seen once. Together, the top ten hold 25% to 30% of the sample. Sequencing used peripheral blood. Receptors originate from a woman aged 80 or older with active or convalescent COVID-19.

As DNA, the CDR3 is TGTGCCAGCAGCCGAGTGGAGGGCGCCTACAATGAGCAGTTCTTC. The encoded protein is CASSRVEGAYNEQFF. The rearrangement links TRBV7-9 to TRBJ2-1; D possibly corresponds to TRBD2 (6 bases). Trimming stripped 5 bases from V and 2 bases from J, with 13 bases between. This CDR3 comprises 15 residues. The germline V gene has CDR1 SEHNR and CDR2 FQNEAQ (reference sequence).

For this clone: Germline is not matched at one junction end, which may reflect a read error. This chain uses TRBV7-7 with TRBJ2-3; possibly TRBD2 for D (5 bases). This CDR3 has 13 amino acids. CDR1 SSHAT and CDR2 FNYEAQ come from the germline V gene (reference sequence). This CDR3 is CASSLGGTDTQYF. The DNA of the CDR3 is TGTGCTAGCAGTTTGGGAGGCACAGATACGCAGTATTTT.